Listed below are T cell receptor beta chains from one sample, sequenced in a study of post-analysis software for immune sequencing data. TCRdb reanalysed the PCR reads using MiXCR and keeps one entry per CDR3 protein. The sample shows 700,000 to 900,000 distinct CDR3 sequences, about 45% of them seen only once. Sequenced material: blood. These receptor sequences come from a girl between 10 and 17 years old with multiple sclerosis. CDR3s include the opening cysteine and the closing phenylalanine or tryptophan. The D gene is left open where the match is weak. The listing skips clone size in some rows; elsewhere it reads once, few, many or a size class.

abundance	v_gene	d_gene	j_gene	CDR3aa	CDR3nt
few	TRBV20-1	TRBD2	TRBJ2-7	CSARTSATYEQYF	TGCAGTGCACGGACTAGCGCAACCTACGAGCAGTACTTC
.	TRBV15	.	TRBJ2-7	CATSRVDSHYEQYF	TGTGCCACCAGCAGAGTTGATAGCCACTACGAGCAGTACTTC
few	TRBV15	.	TRBJ2-6	CATSRDRTAGANVLTF	TGTGCCACCAGCAGAGATCGGACAGCCGGGGCCAACGTCCTGACTTTC
.	TRBV6-4	.	TRBJ1-6	CASSEDDGKRSPLHF	TGTGCCAGCAGTGAGGACGACGGGAAGCGATCACCCCTCCACTTT
few	TRBV27	.	TRBJ2-3	CASRNYRAPDTQYF	TGTGCCAGCAGGAACTACCGGGCCCCCGATACGCAGTATTTT
.	TRBV20-1	.	TRBJ2-7	CSARDPGLSPLRFYEQYF	TGCAGTGCTAGAGATCCCGGCCTTAGTCCCCTAAGATTCTACGAGCAGTACTTC
few	TRBV7-6	TRBD2	TRBJ2-7	CASSLGGTSVPIDEQYF	TGTGCCAGCAGCTTAGGTGGGACTAGCGTCCCAATTGACGAGCAGTACTTC
few	TRBV6-5	TRBD1	TRBJ2-7	CASRPRDRVDEQYF	TGTGCCAGCAGACCCCGGGACAGGGTTGACGAGCAGTACTTC
.	TRBV27	TRBD1	TRBJ2-7	CVSSGGTGAEVDEQYF	TGTGTCAGCAGTGGGGGGACAGGGGCTGAGGTGGACGAGCAGTACTTC
.	TRBV6-5	TRBD1	TRBJ2-2	CASSYFGGQGYTGELFF	TGTGCCAGCAGTTACTTCGGGGGACAGGGGTACACCGGGGAGCTGTTTTTT
few	TRBV4-2	TRBD2	TRBJ2-7	CASSQAGGPLYEQYF	TGTGCCAGCAGCCAGGCGGGAGGCCCACTCTACGAGCAGTACTTC
.	TRBV12-5	.	TRBJ1-2	CASAYGQLTDGYTF	TGTGCTAGTGCCTATGGACAGCTAACGGATGGCTACACCTTC
.	TRBV20-1	.	TRBJ1-4	CSASLPGATNEKLFF	TGCAGTGCTAGCCTCCCTGGGGCAACTAATGAAAAACTGTTTTTT
.	TRBV6-5	TRBD1	TRBJ1-1	CASSYPATGEAFF	TGTGCCAGCAGTTACCCAGCGACAGGGGAAGCTTTCTTT
.	TRBV12-3/TRBV12-4	.	TRBJ1-4	CASSFATQGTHEKLFF	TGTGCCAGCAGTTTCGCGACACAGGGTACCCATGAAAAACTGTTTTTT
.	TRBV2	.	TRBJ1-2	CASMAGLNYGYTF	TGTGCCAGCATGGCAGGCCTTAACTATGGCTACACCTTC
.	TRBV4-1	.	TRBJ1-6	CASSQDLQVVSPLHF	TGCGCCAGCAGCCAAGATCTGCAGGTAGTTTCACCCCTCCACTTT
.	TRBV27	TRBD1	TRBJ2-7	CASSYIAGGKYEQYF	TGTGCCAGCAGTTATATAGCAGGGGGAAAATACGAGCAGTACTTC
.	TRBV27	TRBD2	TRBJ2-5	CASSPSGSIREQYF	TGTGCCAGCAGTCCAAGCGGGAGTATCAGAGAGCAGTACTTC
.	TRBV5-5	TRBD1	TRBJ1-2	CASSFEGGSYGYTF	TGTGCCAGCAGCTTTGAAGGGGGCAGCTATGGATACACCTTC
.	TRBV28	.	TRBJ2-1	CASLKAPSSYNEQFF	TGTGCCAGCTTAAAAGCGCCGAGCTCCTACAATGAGCAGTTCTTC
few	TRBV27	.	TRBJ1-6	CASTSIAGSPLHF	TGTGCCAGCACTTCGATAGCGGGTTCACCCCTCCACTTT
.	TRBV7-8	TRBD2	TRBJ2-5	CASSLYISGSGETQYF	TGTGCCAGCAGCCTCTATATTAGCGGGAGTGGAGAGACCCAGTACTTC
.	TRBV3-1	.	TRBJ2-3	CASSQTKAPGHLTDTQYF	TGTGCCAGCAGCCAAACGAAAGCCCCGGGACACCTCACAGATACGCAGTATTTT
few	TRBV29-1	.	TRBJ2-5	CSVVIQPGETQYF	TGCAGCGTTGTAATCCAACCGGGGGAGACCCAGTACTTC
.	TRBV29-1	TRBD1	TRBJ2-7	CSVNSGGETYEQYF	TGCAGCGTCAACTCAGGGGGTGAAACCTACGAGCAGTACTTC
.	TRBV10-3	.	TRBJ2-1	CAISESGVRSYNEQFF	TGTGCCATCAGTGAGTCCGGGGTTCGCTCCTACAATGAGCAGTTCTTC
few	TRBV7-6	.	TRBJ2-6	CASSLRGPIGANVLTF	TGTGCCAGCAGCTTACGGGGCCCTATTGGGGCCAACGTCCTGACTTTC
.	TRBV6-4	TRBD2	TRBJ2-1	CASRGTSGCPYNEQFF	TGTGCCAGCAGAGGGACTAGCGGGTGCCCCTACAATGAGCAGTTCTTC
.	TRBV9	.	TRBJ2-3	CASSVTGGADTQYF	TGTGCCAGCAGCGTAACAGGGGGGGCAGATACGCAGTATTTT
.	TRBV6-2/TRBV6-3	TRBD1	TRBJ2-1	CASSHRQGPPSYNEQFF	TGTGCCAGCAGTCACCGACAGGGACCCCCCTCCTACAATGAGCAGTTCTTC
.	TRBV12-3/TRBV12-4	.	TRBJ1-4	CASSFLGNDIRNEKLFF	TGTGCCAGCAGTTTTCTGGGTAACGACATTAGAAATGAAAAACTGTTTTTT
.	TRBV15	.	TRBJ2-1	CATSQGYNEQFF	TGTGCCACCAGCCAAGGATACAATGAGCAGTTCTTC
.	TRBV12-3/TRBV12-4	.	TRBJ2-4	CASSFRGEAKNIQYF	TGTGCCAGCAGTTTCCGGGGAGAAGCCAAAAACATTCAGTACTTC
.	TRBV20-1	TRBD2	TRBJ2-3	CSARDKAGRADTQYF	TGCAGTGCTAGAGATAAAGCGGGAAGAGCAGATACGCAGTATTTT
once	TRBV9	.	TRBJ2-7	CASSVGVTGNYEQYF	TGTGCCAGCAGCGTAGGGGTGACAGGTAATTACGAGCAGTACTTC